This T cell receptor beta chain was identified in a study of cytomegalovirus exposure and HLA in healthy donors. PCR employed 60 Vbeta and 13 Jbeta primers. Assay: immunoSEQ multiplex PCR; the TCRdb copy retains only in-frame clones and omits some. The sample contains 100,000 to 150,000 clones, 60% to 80% of which appear only once. The V gene lost 1 base and the J gene lost 5 bases, with 12 bases spanning the gap. Germline CDR1 is MNHEY and CDR2 is SMNVEV (reference sequence). The CDR3 consists of 16 residues. Overall study results and limits: The study listed 150 to 200 cytomegalovirus-associated TCR beta chains.

With respect to this clone: Its antigen is as yet unknown.

V usage is TRBV27 and J usage is TRBJ1-6; D is ambiguous. The origin of this receptor is a woman aged 60-75 years in good health and CMV-seronegative. Material: PBMCs. The CDR3 region has the DNA TGTGCCAGCAGTTTATGGGCACCCCAGGATAATTCACCCCTCCACTTT. This encodes CASSLWAPQDNSPLHF.